This TCR beta chain was observed in a study of siplizumab effects on memory and regulatory T cells. Sequencing was performed with immunoSEQ multiplex PCR; in TCRdb, only in-frame clones are kept and a portion is missing. The sample gives approximately 100,000 clones, about 93% of which show up once; more than 10% is in the top ten. Study observations and caveats: A major contribution to the alloresponse seemed to be made by naive T cells, which seemed more diverse than memory cells.

CDR1 is SGHTA and CDR2 is FQGNSA in the germline V gene. Trimming at V came to 0 bases and at J to 6 bases, leaving 6 bases not matched to a gene. The CDR3 extends over 17 amino acids. Turning to this clone: Antigen: not known.

The rearrangement uses TRBV7-2 and TRBJ2-7; 15 positions match TRBD2. The source is a human donor in good health. Sequenced: non-Treg CD4+ T cells sorted from blood. The CDR3 here is CASSLALGTSGRSEQYF. The CDR3 DNA reads TGTGCCAGCAGCTTAGCTCTGGGGACTAGCGGGAGGAGCGAGCAGTACTTC.